These T cell receptor beta chains were read from a single sample in a study of cytomegalovirus exposure and HLA in healthy donors. TCRdb keeps only in-frame clones here, not all; method: immunoSEQ multiplex PCR. The table records about 150,000 clones, around 80% of them present only once. Sequenced input: PBMCs. The receptors were sampled from a man aged 30 to 39 in good health and CMV-seropositive. CDR3s include the opening cysteine and the closing phenylalanine or tryptophan. The D gene is left open where the match is weak. Clone size is given for some rows only: seen once, a few or many times, or a class if the clone is expanded.

v_call: TRBV28; d_call: -; j_call: TRBJ1-2; clone_size: -; cdr3_length: 12; cdr3_aa: CASWRANYGYTF; cdr3_nt: TGTGCCAGCTGGAGGGCTAACTATGGCTACACCTTC
v_call: TRBV7-6; d_call: -; j_call: TRBJ1-1; clone_size: -; cdr3_length: 13; cdr3_aa: CASRGGARTEAFF; cdr3_nt: TGTGCTAGTAGAGGGGGGGCGCGTACTGAAGCTTTCTTT
v_call: TRBV5-4; d_call: -; j_call: TRBJ1-1; clone_size: -; cdr3_length: 16; cdr3_aa: CASSPKDRWVGTEAFF; cdr3_nt: TGTGCCAGCAGCCCTAAGGACAGATGGGTCGGAACTGAAGCTTTCTTT
v_call: TRBV7-3; d_call: -; j_call: TRBJ2-6; clone_size: once; cdr3_length: 14; cdr3_aa: CASMEGSGANVLTF; cdr3_nt: TGTGCCAGCATGGAGGGTTCTGGGGCCAACGTCCTGACTTTC
v_call: TRBV7-3; d_call: -; j_call: TRBJ2-1; clone_size: -; cdr3_length: 14; cdr3_aa: CASSLIPGSDEQFF; cdr3_nt: TGTGCCAGCAGCTTAATTCCCGGGAGCGATGAGCAGTTCTTC
v_call: TRBV7-9; d_call: TRBD1; j_call: TRBJ2-1; clone_size: -; cdr3_length: 16; cdr3_aa: CASSLTPRTGTSTQFF; cdr3_nt: TGTGCCAGCAGCCTTACCCCAAGGACAGGGACATCAACGCAGTTCTTC
v_call: TRBV7-2; d_call: TRBD2; j_call: TRBJ2-3; clone_size: -; cdr3_length: 19; cdr3_aa: CASSLAGTRRFFDTDTQYF; cdr3_nt: TGTGCCAGCAGCTTAGCCGGGACTAGGCGCTTTTTTGACACAGATACGCAGTATTTT
v_call: TRBV7-7; d_call: TRBD1; j_call: TRBJ2-5; clone_size: -; cdr3_length: 15; cdr3_aa: CASSLEGQSQETQYF; cdr3_nt: TGTGCTAGCAGCTTAGAGGGACAGTCACAAGAGACCCAGTACTTC
v_call: TRBV2; d_call: TRBD1; j_call: TRBJ2-2; clone_size: -; cdr3_length: 16; cdr3_aa: CASSRVGTGSTGELFF; cdr3_nt: TGTGCCAGCAGTAGGGTAGGGACAGGGTCCACCGGGGAGCTGTTTTTT
v_call: TRBV27; d_call: TRBD2; j_call: TRBJ2-7; clone_size: -; cdr3_length: 16; cdr3_aa: CASSLLQTSGTVEQYF; cdr3_nt: TGTGCCAGCAGCTTACTTCAGACTAGCGGGACGGTGGAGCAGTACTTC
v_call: TRBV14; d_call: -; j_call: TRBJ1-6; clone_size: -; cdr3_length: 15; cdr3_aa: CASSQDSVLNSPLHF; cdr3_nt: TGTGCCAGCAGCCAAGATTCAGTCCTCAATTCACCCCTCCACTTT
v_call: TRBV7-9; d_call: TRBD1; j_call: TRBJ1-1; clone_size: -; cdr3_length: 15; cdr3_aa: CASSFGGQEGTEAFF; cdr3_nt: TGTGCCAGCAGCTTTGGAGGACAGGAGGGGACTGAAGCTTTCTTT
v_call: TRBV2; d_call: -; j_call: TRBJ2-1; clone_size: once; cdr3_length: 15; cdr3_aa: CASSVGLAPTDEQFF; cdr3_nt: TGTGCCAGCAGTGTCGGGCTAGCGCCAACCGATGAGCAGTTCTTC
v_call: TRBV7-3; d_call: -; j_call: TRBJ2-3; clone_size: -; cdr3_length: 15; cdr3_aa: CASSLDPSGTDTQYF; cdr3_nt: TGTGCCAGCAGCTTAGACCCTAGCGGCACAGATACGCAGTATTTT
v_call: TRBV9; d_call: -; j_call: TRBJ2-3; clone_size: -; cdr3_length: 15; cdr3_aa: CASSPIVAGTDTQYF; cdr3_nt: TGTGCCAGCAGCCCTATTGTAGCGGGCACAGATACGCAGTATTTT
v_call: TRBV20-1; d_call: -; j_call: TRBJ2-7; clone_size: few; cdr3_length: 11; cdr3_aa: CSARGPYEQYF; cdr3_nt: TGCAGTGCTAGAGGGCCCTACGAGCAGTACTTC
v_call: TRBV2; d_call: -; j_call: TRBJ2-2; clone_size: -; cdr3_length: 16; cdr3_aa: CASSSHPGREAQELFF; cdr3_nt: TGTGCCAGCAGTTCACATCCCGGGAGAGAAGCCCAGGAGCTGTTTTTT
v_call: TRBV10-1; d_call: TRBD2; j_call: TRBJ2-1; clone_size: -; cdr3_length: 16; cdr3_aa: CASSGTSGADYNEQFF; cdr3_nt: TGCGCCAGCAGCGGGACTAGCGGGGCCGACTACAATGAGCAGTTCTTC